One sample yielded the 10 T cell receptor beta chains listed below, sequenced in a study of shared clonotypes between healthy human individuals. The repertoire was sequenced with immunoSEQ multiplex PCR; TCRdb's copy has only in-frame clones and lacks some. Among 2.5 million or so clones listed, more than 80% were seen once. Sequenced material: naive CD4+ T cells sorted from blood. Stated subset: CD45RA+ positively selected. Every receptor here comes from a man younger than 35 in good health.

The chain couples TRBV7-9 to TRBJ2-7; 7 nucleotides match TRBD2. J was trimmed by 7 bases and V by 8 bases; bases with no gene match: 5. Per germline, CDR1 SEHNR and CDR2 FQNEAQ (reference sequence). This CDR3 spans 11 amino acids. The CDR3 sequence: CASGARGEQYF. The CDR3 nucleotides are TGTGCCAGCGGGGCGCGGGGGGAGCAGTACTTC. The full variable domain, rest sourced from reference TRBV7-9 and TRBJ2-7, is DTGVSQNPRHKITKRGQNVTFRCDPISEHNRLYWYRQTLGQGPEFLTYFQNEAQLEKSRLLSDRFSAERPKGSFSTLEIQRTEQGDSAMYLCASGARGEQYFGPGTRLTVT.

This chain uses TRBV20-1 with TRBJ2-3; D remains ambiguous. V was pared by 3 bases and J by 11 bases, with 12 bases between. This CDR3 region has 11 residues. Germline V CDR1 and CDR2: DFQATT, SNEGSKA (reference sequence). The CDR3 region is CSARSLELQYF. The CDR3 DNA sequence: TGCAGTGCTAGGTCGTTAGAGTTGCAGTATTTT.

The chain links TRBV27 to TRBJ2-1, with 11 bases identical to TRBD2. Germline values: CDR1 MNHEY, CDR2 SMNVEV (reference sequence). V was pared by 2 bases and J by 6 bases, with 6 bases of the junction left unmatched. The CDR3 consists of 16 residues. The CDR3 reads CASSLGPSGGFNEQFF. DNA of the CDR3: TGTGCCAGCAGTTTAGGGCCTAGCGGGGGGTTCAATGAGCAGTTCTTC.

The chain uses TRBV6-5 and TRBJ2-5; D remains ambiguous. Trimming left V 7 bases short and J 2 bases short, with 5 bases between. This CDR3 has 11 amino acids. In germline, CDR1 is MNHEY, CDR2 SVGAGI. Here the CDR3 reads CASKIQETQYF. The CDR3 DNA is TGTGCCAGCAAAATACAAGAGACCCAGTACTTC.

The V gene is TRBV7-3, the J gene TRBJ2-1; 8 nucleotides line up with TRBD2. Looked up from germline, CDR1 is SGHTA and CDR2 is FQGTGA. V lost 5 bases and J lost 10; bases outside the gene matches: 7. The CDR3 has 13 amino acids. The DNA of the CDR3 is TGTGCCAGCAGCCAAGGGCCTAGCGGGGAGCAGTTCTTC. This translates into CASSQGPSGEQFF. Combining the CDR3 with reference TRBV7-3 and TRBJ2-1 gives the whole variable domain GAGVSQTPSNKVTEKGKYVELRCDPISGHTALYWYRQSLGQGPEFLIYFQGTGAADDSGLPNDRFFAVRPEGSVSTLKIQRTERGDSAVYLCASSQGPSGEQFFGPGTRLTVL.

About this clone: Other DNA sequences in the same sample also yield this CDR3. The chain has TRBV5-1 and TRBJ2-7; D remains unclear. The germline CDR1 and CDR2 sequences are SGHRS and YFSETQ. This CDR3 spans 14 amino acids. Trimming took off 0 bases at V and 0 bases at J, with 7 bases between the two ends. In DNA form, the CDR3 reads TGCGCCAGCAGCTTGGGGACGGCCTCCTACGAGCAGTACTTC. Amino acid sequence: CASSLGTASYEQYF.

For the CDR3, the DNA is TGTGCCATCAGTGAGTCTGAGGCAGGACACTATGGCTACACCTTC. Its translation is CAISESEAGHYGYTF. V gene TRBV10-3 combines with J gene TRBJ1-2; D is undetermined. Trimming removed 0 bases at V and 3 bases at J, with 11 bases between. The CDR3 contains 15 residues. CDR1 is ENHRY and CDR2 is SYGVKD in the germline V gene.

On this clone itself: The same CDR3 is also encoded by other DNA sequences in this sample. The chain has TRBV29-1 and TRBJ2-3; D call uncertain. This CDR3 is built from 13 residues. Germline V gene data show CDR1 as SQVTM and CDR2 as ANQGSEA. The V and J ends lost 6 bases and 2 bases respectively, with 12 bases between them. CDR3 nucleotides: TGCAGCGTCCGATCCAGACACACAGATACGCAGTATTTT. This encodes CSVRSRHTDTQYF.

CDR3 residues: CASSTWTGRGTEAFF. As DNA, the CDR3 is TGTGCCAGTAGTACCTGGACAGGGAGGGGCACTGAAGCTTTCTTT. The chain joins TRBV19 to TRBJ1-1; 8 bases are shared with TRBD1. The V gene's germline CDR1 is LNHDA and CDR2 SQIVND (reference sequence). There are 15 residues in the CDR3. Unmatched junction bases numbered 8, after V lost 4 bases and J lost 4 bases.

This chain links TRBV28 with TRBJ2-3, with D maybe TRBD1 (5 bases). CDR1 and CDR2 (germline): MDHEN, SYDVKM. Trimming took off 3 bases at V and 2 bases at J, with 24 bases between the two ends. The CDR3 runs to 19 residues. CDR3 residues: CASSFTGLPFPLSTDTQYF. CDR3 sequence (DNA): TGTGCCAGCAGTTTTACAGGCCTCCCTTTCCCTTTATCCACAGATACGCAGTATTTT.